The next 25 T cell receptor beta chains were all read from a single sample in a study of blood T cell repertoires in COVID-19. The repertoire was sequenced with immunoSEQ multiplex PCR; TCRdb's copy has only in-frame clones and lacks some. The table includes some 150,000 clones, more than 70% detected once. Sequenced sample: peripheral blood. The receptors stem from a woman aged 60-70 years with acute or convalescent COVID-19.

CDR3 region: CATSESGTEAFF. The CDR3 DNA sequence: TGTGCCACCAGTGAATCAGGGACTGAAGCTTTCTTT. The chain carries TRBV24-1 and TRBJ1-1, with a possible D match to TRBD1 (5 bases). The germline V gene encodes CDR1 KGHDR and CDR2 SFDVKD. CDR3 length: 12 residues. The V gene lost 4 bases and the J gene lost 5 bases, with 7 bases spanning the gap.

CDR3 sequence (DNA): TGCGCCAGCAGCTTGGCCCCAGGGGCCACCGGGGAGCTGTTTTTT. It specifies CASSLAPGATGELFF. V is TRBV5-1 and J is TRBJ2-2, with D possibly matching TRBD1 (6 bases). Between the trimmed V and J ends, which lost 0 bases and 4 bases, there was a span of 10 bases. The germline V gene has CDR1 SGHRS and CDR2 YFSETQ. This CDR3 has 15 amino acids.

This rearrangement joins TRBV24-1 to TRBJ2-5; D is perhaps TRBD1 (6 bases). V gave up 10 bases and J gave up 2 bases, with 7 bases separating them. CDR1 and CDR2 from the germline V gene are KGHDR and SFDVKD. The CDR3 spans 11 residues. Here the CDR3 reads CATGQQETQYF. Here the CDR3 DNA reads TGTGCCACAGGACAGCAAGAGACCCAGTACTTC.

The V gene is TRBV27, the J gene TRBJ1-1; TRBD1 agrees at 12 bases. J lost 0 bases, V lost 4 bases, and 0 bases had no gene match. Germline values: CDR1 MNHEY, CDR2 SMNVEV (reference sequence). The CDR3 has 15 residues. CDR3 bases: TGTGCCAGCAGTTGGGACAGGGGGCTGAACACTGAAGCTTTCTTT. Translated, it gives CASSWDRGLNTEAFF.

V usage is TRBV19 and J usage is TRBJ2-4; 13 bases align to TRBD2. CDR3 length: 18 amino acids. Per the germline V gene, CDR1 is LNHDA and CDR2 is SQIVND (reference sequence). V shed 3 bases, J shed 4 bases, and the junction held 9 bases outside the gene matches. The DNA for the CDR3 is TGTGCCAGTAGTATCCCCCGACTAGCGGGGGGACAAAAAAACATTCAGTACTTC. Its protein product is CASSIPRLAGGQKNIQYF.

The V gene is TRBV12-5, the J gene TRBJ2-2; TRBD2 is a possible D gene (7 bases). V was pared by 6 bases and J by 2 bases, with 16 bases between. Germline V gives CDR1 LGHNT, CDR2 FRNRAP. CDR3 length equals 16 residues. CDR3 sequence: CASGRGGATNTGELFF. CDR3 in DNA: TGTGCTAGTGGCCGAGGGGGGGCGACCAACACCGGGGAGCTGTTTTTT.

This clone has at least ten counts. CDR3 nucleotides: TGTGCCATCAGTGCCGGGACTAGCGGTGAACACCAAGAGACCCAGTACTTC. It translates to CAISAGTSGEHQETQYF. The genes are TRBV10-3 and TRBJ2-5; 11 bases line up with TRBD2. CDR1 is ENHRY, CDR2 SYGVKD, per germline. CDR3 size: 17 residues. V lost 4 bases, J lost 0 bases, and 7 bases stayed unmatched.

The chain links TRBV11-1 to TRBJ2-7; D may be TRBD2 (5 bases). Trimming took 3 bases from V and 1 from J, leaving 10 bases between them. This CDR3 contains 14 residues. CDR1 SGHAT and CDR2 FQDESV come from the germline V gene (reference sequence). The CDR3 DNA sequence: TGTGCCAGCAGCTTCGAGAGGAGGTCCTACGAGCAGTACTTC. Amino acid sequence: CASSFERRSYEQYF.

The chain employs TRBV9 and TRBJ2-3; maybe TRBD2 (5 bases). In germline, CDR1 is SGDLS, CDR2 YYNGEE. The CDR3 runs 17 residues. V shed 1 base and J shed 2 bases, with 17 bases lying between them. The CDR3 nucleotides read TGTGCCAGCAGCGTACAAGGCGGAGGCGCTTCCACAGATACGCAGTATTTT. It yields the protein CASSVQGGGASTDTQYF.

This sequence joins TRBV6-6 and TRBJ2-7; the D gene is possibly TRBD1 (6 bases). Germline V gene data show CDR1 as MNHNY and CDR2 as SVGAGI (reference sequence). The CDR3 is 15 amino acids. Trimming shortened V by 1 base and J by 2 bases, and 12 bases separated the two germline ends. The CDR3 region is CASSYFSRGTYEQYF. The CDR3 region has the DNA TGTGCCAGCAGTTACTTCAGCAGGGGAACCTACGAGCAGTACTTC.

This chain connects TRBV4-1 to TRBJ2-1; D not certain. The germline V gene encodes CDR1 MGHRA and CDR2 YSYEKL. V lost 1 base, J lost 6 bases, and 19 bases lay in between. This CDR3 is 17 amino acids long. The CDR3 protein is CASSQGLRGAASNEQFF. CDR3 nucleotide sequence: TGCGCCAGCAGCCAAGGACTCCGCGGCGCCGCGAGCAATGAGCAGTTCTTC.

The genes are TRBV3-1 (or the pseudogene TRBV3-2) and TRBJ2-2; TRBD2 matches at 9 bases. The CDR3 is 15 residues long. The V gene's germline CDR1 is LGHDT and CDR2 YNNKEL (reference sequence). V shed 4 bases and J 4 bases; nucleotides not matched to a gene: 4. The CDR3 region has the DNA TGTGCCAGCAGCCCGACTAGCGGCCGCACCGGGGAGCTGTTTTTT. Its translation is CASSPTSGRTGELFF.

The chain couples TRBV4-1 to TRBJ2-3, with D uncertain. Trimming stripped 0 bases from V and 5 bases from J, with 9 bases between. CDR1 is MGHRA and CDR2 is YSYEKL in the germline V gene. The CDR3 sequence is 14 residues long. In DNA, the CDR3 is TGCGCCAGCAGCCAAGATGAGACTCAAGATACGCAGTATTTT. This gives the protein CASSQDETQDTQYF.

The chain uses TRBV10-3 and TRBJ2-3; 12 bases align to TRBD2. The germline V gene has CDR1 ENHRY and CDR2 SYGVKD. The CDR3 runs to 14 residues. Germline trimming cut 6 bases from V and 6 bases from J; bases unmatched to any gene: 4. CDR3 protein: CAISRLAGEDTQYF. The CDR3 nucleotides are TGTGCCATCAGCCGACTAGCGGGGGAGGATACGCAGTATTTT.

The chain links TRBV5-5 to TRBJ1-2, with 8 nucleotides matching TRBD1. J lost 4 bases, V lost 4 bases, and 9 bases had no gene match. Germline V gene lookup returns CDR1 SGHKS and CDR2 YYEKEE (reference sequence). This CDR3 is built from 15 residues. The CDR3 sequence: CASSVTGTGVYGYTF. As DNA, the CDR3 is TGTGCCAGCAGCGTGACCGGGACAGGCGTCTATGGCTACACCTTC.

The genes are TRBV5-1 and TRBJ2-3, with D perhaps TRBD2 (7 bases). The CDR3 contains 14 residues. In germline, CDR1 is SGHRS, CDR2 YFSETQ. V lost 2 bases and J lost 5, with 12 bases in between. The chain's CDR3 is CASSFGGRVDTQYF. The DNA of the CDR3 is TGCGCCAGCAGCTTCGGGGGGCGCGTAGATACGCAGTATTTT.

The chain is built from TRBV4-1 and TRBJ2-1; TRBD1 aligns across 9 bases. CDR1 is MGHRA and CDR2 is YSYEKL in the germline V gene. The CDR3 is made up of 17 amino acids. J was trimmed by 2 bases and V by 3 bases; bases with no gene match: 8. CDR3 region: CASSQPTGGLPYNEQFF. CDR3 in DNA: TGCGCCAGCAGCCAGCCTACAGGGGGCTTACCCTACAATGAGCAGTTCTTC.

V is TRBV12-3 or TRBV12-4 and J is TRBJ1-2, with D unresolved. CDR3 size: 12 residues. Between the trimmed V and J ends, which lost 3 bases and 7 bases, there was a span of 9 bases. CDR3 sequence (DNA): TGTGCCAGCAGTTTGGGCCGCACTGGCTACACCTTC. It is translated as CASSLGRTGYTF.

V usage is TRBV6-5 and J usage is TRBJ1-2; 8 bases match TRBD1. The CDR3 spans 16 residues. Trimming took 0 bases from V and 2 from J; bases not matched to a gene: 5. CDR1 and CDR2 (germline): MNHEY, SVGAGI. For the CDR3, the DNA is TGTGCCAGCAGTTACTCGTGGGACAGGTTGAACTATGGCTACACCTTC. Translating gives CASSYSWDRLNYGYTF.

The chain links TRBV3-1 (or the pseudogene TRBV3-2) to TRBJ2-1; no definite D call. V lost 1 base to trimming and J lost 5 bases, with 6 bases between them. The CDR3 covers 13 residues. CDR1 and CDR2 from the germline V gene are LGHDT and YNNKEL (reference sequence). CDR3 bases: TGTGCCAGCAGCCAAGCACTGAACAATGAGCAGTTCTTC. Its protein product is CASSQALNNEQFF.

The CDR3 is CASSEVIRGNSPLHF. The CDR3 DNA reads as TGTGCCAGCAGTGAAGTGATCAGGGGTAATTCACCCCTCCACTTT. The chain has TRBV2 and TRBJ1-6; D may be TRBD1 (6 bases). The CDR3 covers 15 residues. Trimming took off 1 base at V and 6 bases at J, with 10 bases between the two ends. Per the germline V gene, CDR1 is SNHLY and CDR2 is FYNNEI. The full variable domain, completed using reference TRBV2 and TRBJ1-6, is EPEVTQTPSHQVTQMGQEVILRCVPISNHLYFYWYRQILGQKVEFLVSFYNNEISEKSEIFDDQFSVERPDGSNFTLKIRSTKLEDSAMYFCASSEVIRGNSPLHFGNGTRLTVT.

The sample holds one count of this clone. The V and J genes are TRBV11-3 and TRBJ2-4, with D possibly matching TRBD1 (5 bases). The V gene's germline CDR1 is SGHNT and CDR2 YENEEA. V was trimmed by 2 bases and J by 5 bases, leaving 13 bases between them. The CDR3 spans 15 residues. CDR3 residues: CASSLRAGRENIQYF. Written as DNA, the CDR3 is TGTGCCAGCAGCTTACGGGCCGGCAGGGAAAACATTCAGTACTTC.

The J gene is TRBJ1-4, the V gene TRBV30; D not certain. This CDR3 region has 13 residues. Germline V gene sequence: CDR1 GTSNPN, CDR2 SVGIG (reference sequence). Trimming pared 5 bases from V and 3 bases from J, leaving 10 bases between. The CDR3 region is CAWGATSNEKLFF. The CDR3 DNA reads as TGTGCCTGGGGCGCGACTTCTAATGAAAAACTGTTTTTT.

The chain couples TRBV21-1 to TRBJ1-6; the DNA was not used to check the table's D call, TRBD1. TRBV21-1 is a documented pseudogene. This CDR3 is 15 amino acids long. CDR3 bases: TGTGCCAGCAGCAAATCGACAGGGTGGAATTCACCCCTCCACTTT. This translates into CASSKSTGWNSPLHF.

The rearrangement links TRBV28 to TRBJ2-5; 9 nucleotides line up with TRBD2. CDR1 and CDR2 (germline): MDHEN, SYDVKM. The CDR3 totals 15 residues. Trimming at V came to 6 bases and at J to 4 bases, leaving 9 bases not matched to a gene. The CDR3 region is CASSPGGGAGETQYF. The CDR3 bases are TGTGCCAGCAGCCCGGGCGGGGGGGCCGGAGAGACCCAGTACTTC.